Below, 14 T cell receptor beta chains from the same sample are listed, as sequenced in a study of OX40 agonist ivuxolimab in advanced cancers. Sequencing was performed with immunoSEQ multiplex PCR; in TCRdb, only in-frame clones are kept and a portion is missing. Here the sample spans 73,000 or so clones, 85% to 90% being singletons. The specimen comprised CD4+ or CD8+ T cells sorted from blood, sampled in a trial of the OX40 agonist ivuxolimab. The receptors originated from an adult with an advanced solid tumor such as melanoma, head and neck, liver or kidney cancer.

V usage is TRBV6-4 and J usage is TRBJ2-3, with D possibly called TRBD1 or TRBD2 (6 bases each). With 5 bases removed from V and 4 bases from J, the gap between germline ends came to 19 bases. The CDR3 consists of 16 residues. Germline values: CDR1 MRHNA, CDR2 SNTAGT. DNA of the CDR3: TGTGCCAGCAGTCCTTCGACAGGAGGGGCAGCAGATACGCAGTATTTT. This sequence encodes CASSPSTGGAADTQYF.

CDR3 amino acids: CASSFRTGRETQYF. CDR3 in DNA: TGTGCCAGCAGCTTTAGGACAGGGCGGGAGACCCAGTACTTC. V gene TRBV5-4 combines with J gene TRBJ2-5; TRBD1 agrees at 8 bases. With V trimmed by 2 bases and J by 5 bases, 5 bases remained unmatched. The CDR3 is made up of 14 amino acids. Germline CDR1 SGHNT, CDR2 YYREEE (reference sequence).

V and J are TRBV2 and TRBJ2-7; 10 nucleotides agree with TRBD1. J lost 0 bases, V lost 8 bases, and 7 bases had no gene match. Germline V gene data show CDR1 as SNHLY and CDR2 as FYNNEI. The CDR3 has 15 amino acids. CDR3 sequence: CASRPDRGFSYEQYF. CDR3 nucleotides: TGTGCCAGCCGACCGGACAGGGGGTTCTCCTACGAGCAGTACTTC. Looking up the rest from reference TRBV2 and TRBJ2-7 gives the full variable domain: EPEVTQTPSHQVTQMGQEVILRCVPISNHLYFYWYRQILGQKVEFLVSFYNNEISEKSEIFDDQFSVERPDGSNFTLKIRSTKLEDSAMYFCASRPDRGFSYEQYFGPGTRLTVT.

The chain has TRBV6-1 and TRBJ2-3, with a possible D match to TRBD2 (6 bases). Between the trimmed V and J ends, which lost 3 bases and 4 bases, there was a span of 17 bases. CDR3 length: 16 amino acids. Germline CDR1 MNHNS, CDR2 SASEGT. CDR3 protein: CASSDQGPGGADTQYF. The CDR3, as DNA: TGTGCCAGCAGTGATCAGGGACCCGGCGGGGCAGATACGCAGTATTTT.

A remark on this clone: Within the sample, other DNA sequences also encode this same CDR3. The rearrangement uses TRBV6-1 and TRBJ2-5; 9 bases map to TRBD1. J gave up 4 bases and V 7 bases, and 10 bases lay outside the gene matches. From germline, CDR1 is MNHNS and CDR2 SASEGT. The CDR3 spans 15 residues. The CDR3 DNA follows: TGTGCCAGCAATTCGGGACAGGGTCGAGGAGAGACCCAGTACTTC. It translates to CASNSGQGRGETQYF.

The chain links TRBV5-5 to TRBJ1-3; the D gene is possibly TRBD1 (5 bases). Trimming stripped 6 bases from V and 0 bases from J, with 16 bases between. The CDR3 covers 16 residues. Germline V gives CDR1 SGHKS, CDR2 YYEKEE (reference sequence). The CDR3: CASTRGLQSSGNTIYF. The CDR3 DNA follows: TGTGCCAGCACCCGGGGACTTCAGAGCTCTGGAAACACCATATATTTT.

This chain joins TRBV13 and TRBJ2-1; D gene ambiguous. Germline V lookup: CDR1 PRHDT, CDR2 FYEKMQ (reference sequence). Trimming cost V 5 bases and J 7 bases, with 6 bases left between them. This CDR3 region has 11 residues. CDR3 residues: CASSLGNEQFF. The DNA for the CDR3 is TGTGCCAGCAGCCTGGGGAATGAGCAGTTCTTC.

As DNA, the CDR3 is TGTGCCAGTATCCCTACATCCTCCTACGAGACTCAGCCCCAGCATTTT. Translated, it gives CASIPTSSYETQPQHF. V gene TRBV19 combines with J gene TRBJ1-5; unclear D gene. The germline V gene has CDR1 LNHDA and CDR2 SQIVND (reference sequence). Trimming shortened V by 7 bases and J by 6 bases, and 22 bases separated the two germline ends. The CDR3 runs to 16 residues.

The genes are TRBV7-3 and TRBJ2-3; 10 bases fit TRBD2. Trimming took 5 bases from V and 4 from J; bases not matched to a gene: 9. CDR1 and CDR2 from the germline V gene are SGHTA and FQGTGA. This CDR3 region has 16 residues. The CDR3 reads CASSPRPSGSPDTQYF. The DNA for the CDR3 is TGTGCCAGCAGCCCACGGCCTAGCGGGAGTCCAGATACGCAGTATTTT.

The chain combines TRBV5-1 with TRBJ2-1; TRBD1 aligns across 8 bases. The CDR3 totals 16 residues. Trimming cost V 4 bases and J 9 bases; bases outside gene matches: 15. Germline V CDR1 and CDR2: SGHRS, YFSETQ. In DNA form, the CDR3 reads TGCGCCAGCAGCGAGCAGGGGGCGGCCGGGGTAGGTGAGCAGTTCTTC. Translating it yields CASSEQGAAGVGEQFF.

This chain links TRBV28 with TRBJ1-4; 7 bases fit TRBD1. The CDR3 length is 13 residues. Unmatched junction bases numbered 6, after V lost 6 bases and J lost 8 bases. Germline V gene data show CDR1 as MDHEN and CDR2 as SYDVKM. In nucleotides, the CDR3 is TGTGCCAGCAGAGAGGGGGCGGAGGAAAAACTGTTTTTT. This translates into CASREGAEEKLFF.

A few counts support this clone. J is TRBJ1-2 and V is TRBV5-1; D not resolved. The CDR3 spans 14 residues. With 2 bases removed from V and 0 bases from J, the gap between germline ends came to 8 bases. CDR1 is SGHRS and CDR2 is YFSETQ in the germline V gene. The CDR3 is CASSLQSSNYGYTF. DNA for the CDR3: TGCGCCAGCAGCTTACAAAGTTCTAACTATGGCTACACCTTC.

This clone showed up just once. The genes are TRBV6-5 and TRBJ1-2; TRBD1 is a possible D gene (5 bases). Trimming removed 2 bases at V and 8 bases at J, with 12 bases between. The CDR3 totals 13 residues. The germline V gene encodes CDR1 MNHEY and CDR2 SVGAGI. CDR3 region: CASSYGQGGGYTF. Here the CDR3 DNA reads TGTGCCAGCAGTTACGGGCAGGGAGGCGGCTACACCTTC.

Regarding this clone: Within the sample, other DNA sequences also encode this same CDR3. The chain joins TRBV5-1 to TRBJ2-7, with 10 nucleotides matching TRBD1. Losses at the gene ends were 4 bases for V and 3 bases for J; bases not matched to a gene: 4. The CDR3 extends over 14 amino acids. The germline gives CDR1 SGHRS, CDR2 YFSETQ. CDR3 sequence (DNA): TGCGCCAGCAGCGCGGGACAGGGGATCTACGAGCAGTACTTC. Translating gives CASSAGQGIYEQYF.